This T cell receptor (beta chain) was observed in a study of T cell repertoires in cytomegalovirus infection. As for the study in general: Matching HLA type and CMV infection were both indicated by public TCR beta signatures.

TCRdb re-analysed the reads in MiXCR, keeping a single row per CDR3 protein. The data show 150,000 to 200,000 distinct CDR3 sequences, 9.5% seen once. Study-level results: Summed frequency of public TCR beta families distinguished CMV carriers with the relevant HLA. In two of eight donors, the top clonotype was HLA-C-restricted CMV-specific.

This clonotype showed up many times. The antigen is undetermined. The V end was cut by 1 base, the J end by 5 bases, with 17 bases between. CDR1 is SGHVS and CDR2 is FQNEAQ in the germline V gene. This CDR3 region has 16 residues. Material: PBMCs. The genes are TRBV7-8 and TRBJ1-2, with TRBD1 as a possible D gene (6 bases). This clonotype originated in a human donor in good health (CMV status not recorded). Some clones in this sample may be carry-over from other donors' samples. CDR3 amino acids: CASSLGPPTGTYGYTF. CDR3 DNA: TGTGCCAGCAGCTTAGGGCCCCCAACAGGGACGTATGGCTACACCTTC.